Here is one T cell receptor beta chain with its context. Antigen specificity is unknown. The entry originates in a study of cytomegalovirus exposure and HLA in healthy donors. PCR involved 60 Vbeta and 13 Jbeta primers. Assay used: immunoSEQ multiplex PCR; TCRdb lists only in-frame clones, some missing. The table for this sample gives 200,000 to 250,000 clones. Study outcomes and limitations: Earlier results showed most TCR beta V segments being productive about 87% or about 30% of the time. Fewer than 20,000 TCR beta sequences were associated with HLA alleles at 0.05 false discovery rate in a later analysis. By HLA locus, TCR association rates varied in a later analysis, with DRB1 showing the most and HLA-C the fewest. Later on, an analysis found that several of the most significant clusters appeared to be linked to common viral pathogens, which included parvovirus B19.

CDR1 and CDR2 from the germline V gene are LNHDA and SQIVND (reference sequence). Trimming removed 7 bases from V and 1 base from J, with 5 bases in between. The CDR3 sequence is 12 residues long. This clonotype was sampled from a woman aged 25 to 39 in good health and CMV-seropositive. The sample consisted of PBMCs. V is TRBV19 and J is TRBJ1-5, with D perhaps matching TRBD1 (5 bases). CDR3 bases: TGTGCCAGTAACAGGAGCAATCAGCCCCAGCATTTT. Translated, it gives CASNRSNQPQHF.